Listed below are T cell receptor beta chains from one sample, sequenced in a study of cytomegalovirus exposure and HLA in healthy donors. Assay used: immunoSEQ multiplex PCR; TCRdb lists only in-frame clones, some missing. Here the sample spans 150,000 to 200,000 clones, roughly 84% being singletons. Specimen: PBMCs. The receptors here all came from a man between 18 and 29 years old in good health and CMV-seropositive. Each CDR3 is given with its conserved first and last residue. A D gene is named only where the DNA matches it firmly. Clone size is shown for a subset of rows, as once, few, many or a class of expanded clone.

D: -
size: -
V: TRBV2
J: TRBJ1-1
CDR3: CASRLQLEAFF
DNA: TGTGCCAGCAGGCTACAGCTCGAAGCTTTCTTT

D: -
size: -
V: TRBV2
J: TRBJ1-5
CDR3: CASSDWGVGNQPQHF
DNA: TGTGCCAGCAGTGACTGGGGGGTAGGCAATCAGCCCCAGCATTTT

D: TRBD1
size: once
V: TRBV14
J: TRBJ2-2
CDR3: CASSPQGTGELFF
DNA: TGTGCCAGCAGCCCACAGGGGACCGGGGAGCTGTTTTTT

D: -
size: medium-sized
V: TRBV11-2
J: TRBJ2-1
CDR3: CASSRGHELYNEQFF
DNA: TGTGCCAGCAGCCGCGGACATGAGCTCTACAATGAGCAGTTCTTC

D: TRBD1
size: -
V: TRBV7-3
J: TRBJ2-3
CDR3: CASSEGQGTDTQYF
DNA: TGTGCCAGCAGCGAGGGACAGGGCACAGATACGCAGTATTTT

D: TRBD2
size: -
V: TRBV7-9
J: TRBJ2-3
CDR3: CASSLANGGGDTQYF
DNA: TGTGCCAGCAGCTTAGCGAACGGGGGAGGGGATACGCAGTATTTT

D: -
size: few
V: TRBV6-4
J: TRBJ2-5
CDR3: CASSARGGETQYF
DNA: TGTGCCAGCAGCGCGCGAGGGGGTGAGACCCAGTACTTC

D: TRBD2
size: few
V: TRBV25-1
J: TRBJ2-3
CDR3: CASVSGVGGSTDTQYF
DNA: TGTGCCAGCGTCAGCGGGGTGGGGGGAAGCACAGATACGCAGTATTTT

D: -
size: -
V: TRBV11-3
J: TRBJ1-1
CDR3: CASSLDRVGAEAFF
DNA: TGTGCCAGCAGCTTAGACAGGGTCGGCGCTGAAGCTTTCTTT

D: TRBD1
size: once
V: TRBV7-3
J: TRBJ1-4
CDR3: CASSPQGQDEKLFF
DNA: TGTGCCAGCAGCCCTCAAGGACAGGATGAAAAACTGTTTTTT

D: TRBD2
size: few
V: TRBV7-2
J: TRBJ2-7
CDR3: CASSFRTSGNYEQYF
DNA: TGTGCCAGCAGCTTTAGGACTAGCGGGAACTACGAGCAGTACTTC

D: -
size: -
V: TRBV29-1
J: TRBJ2-5
CDR3: CSVDGGRGAETQYF
DNA: TGCAGCGTTGATGGGGGCAGGGGGGCGGAGACCCAGTACTTC

D: TRBD1
size: -
V: TRBV5-1
J: TRBJ1-1
CDR3: CASSLVTGGNYEAFF
DNA: TGCGCCAGCAGCTTGGTTACAGGGGGCAATTATGAAGCTTTCTTT

D: -
size: -
V: TRBV9
J: TRBJ2-3
CDR3: CASSVGGADTQYF
DNA: TGTGCCAGCAGCGTAGGGGGAGCAGATACGCAGTATTTT

D: -
size: -
V: TRBV6-6
J: TRBJ2-3
CDR3: CASLDYLPDTQYF
DNA: TGTGCCAGCTTGGACTATTTACCAGATACGCAGTATTTT

D: -
size: -
V: TRBV6-6
J: TRBJ1-5
CDR3: CASSRQGNQPQHF
DNA: TGTGCCAGCAGTAGACAGGGCAATCAGCCCCAGCATTTT

D: TRBD1
size: few
V: TRBV19
J: TRBJ1-5
CDR3: CASSIPRTGLTQPQHF
DNA: TGTGCCAGTAGTATCCCCCGGACAGGGTTGACTCAGCCCCAGCATTTT

D: TRBD1
size: -
V: TRBV5-6
J: TRBJ1-1
CDR3: CASSLGPGGMTKAFF
DNA: TGTGCCAGCAGCTTGGGCCCAGGGGGTATGACTAAAGCTTTCTTT

D: TRBD1
size: -
V: TRBV4-3
J: TRBJ1-1
CDR3: CASSTRTGVDEAFF
DNA: TGCGCCAGCAGCACGCGGACAGGTGTGGATGAAGCTTTCTTT

D: TRBD1
size: -
V: TRBV7-3
J: TRBJ2-1
CDR3: CASSSTGIPGNEQFF
DNA: TGTGCCAGCAGCTCGACAGGGATACCTGGCAATGAGCAGTTCTTC

D: -
size: -
V: TRBV11-1
J: TRBJ2-3
CDR3: CASSLLVGASTDTQYF
DNA: TGTGCCAGCAGCTTATTGGTGGGGGCGAGCACAGATACGCAGTATTTT

D: -
size: -
V: TRBV9
J: TRBJ1-2
CDR3: CASSLRRQERGGYTF
DNA: TGTGCCAGCAGCCTCCGAAGACAGGAACGAGGGGGCTACACCTTC

D: -
size: -
V: TRBV7-2
J: TRBJ1-1
CDR3: CASSLSRGNTEAFF
DNA: TGTGCCAGCAGCCTAAGTAGGGGGAACACTGAAGCTTTCTTT

D: -
size: -
V: TRBV6-1
J: TRBJ2-1
CDR3: CASSEGDSRSPFF
DNA: TGTGCCAGCAGTGAAGGGGACTCTCGTTCCCCGTTCTTC

D: TRBD1
size: once
V: TRBV9
J: TRBJ2-7
CDR3: CASSVGTGGDEQYF
DNA: TGTGCCAGCAGCGTAGGTACAGGGGGCGACGAGCAGTACTTC

D: -
size: once
V: TRBV7-9
J: TRBJ2-1
CDR3: CASSLSAGRRNEQFF
DNA: TGTGCCAGCAGCTTATCGGCGGGGAGAAGGAATGAGCAGTTCTTC

D: -
size: -
V: TRBV5-6
J: TRBJ1-4
CDR3: CASSPTASGVQWEKLFF
DNA: TGTGCCAGCAGCCCGACCGCATCAGGGGTTCAATGGGAAAAACTGTTTTTT

D: TRBD1
size: -
V: TRBV15
J: TRBJ1-5
CDR3: CATSNRGSNQPQHF
DNA: TGTGCCACCAGCAACAGGGGAAGCAATCAGCCCCAGCATTTT

D: -
size: -
V: TRBV12-5
J: TRBJ1-2
CDR3: CASGLLNRENYGYTF
DNA: TGTGCTAGTGGTTTGTTAAACAGGGAGAACTATGGCTACACCTTC

D: -
size: -
V: TRBV7-6
J: TRBJ1-1
CDR3: CASSSGPMNTEAFF
DNA: TGTGCCAGCAGCTCAGGGCCCATGAACACTGAAGCTTTCTTT

D: -
size: -
V: TRBV7-9
J: TRBJ1-5
CDR3: CASSSGWFQPQHF
DNA: TGTGCCAGCAGCTCGGGGTGGTTCCAGCCCCAGCATTTT

D: TRBD1
size: -
V: TRBV19
J: TRBJ1-1
CDR3: CASSSRTGAGTEAFF
DNA: TGTGCCAGTAGTTCCCGGACAGGGGCGGGCACTGAAGCTTTCTTT

D: TRBD2
size: -
V: TRBV5-4
J: TRBJ2-3
CDR3: CASSMATSGGAEDTQYF
DNA: TGTGCCAGCAGCATGGCGACTAGCGGGGGGGCTGAGGATACGCAGTATTTT

D: -
size: -
V: TRBV5-1
J: TRBJ2-5
CDR3: CASSLATGSGETQYF
DNA: TGCGCCAGCAGCTTGGCTACAGGTTCAGGAGAGACCCAGTACTTC

D: -
size: -
V: TRBV6-1
J: TRBJ1-5
CDR3: CASSETGFRHQPQHF
DNA: TGTGCCAGCAGCGAAACAGGGTTTCGGCATCAGCCCCAGCATTTT

D: -
size: once
V: TRBV15
J: TRBJ1-6
CDR3: CATSSGGGWISSYNSPLHF
DNA: TGCGCCACCAGCAGCGGGGGGGGCTGGATTAGCTCCTATAATTCACCCCTCCACTTT

D: TRBD2
size: -
V: TRBV9
J: TRBJ2-3
CDR3: CASSPQGGLAGVGRTDTQYF
DNA: TGTGCCAGCAGCCCCCAAGGGGGACTAGCGGGGGTCGGGCGTACAGATACGCAGTATTTT

D: -
size: few
V: TRBV9
J: TRBJ1-2
CDR3: CASSVAGRGGNGYTF
DNA: TGTGCCAGCAGCGTAGCTGGCAGGGGAGGGAATGGCTACACCTTC

D: -
size: -
V: TRBV6-6
J: TRBJ1-4
CDR3: CASSLNEKLFF
DNA: TGTGCCAGCAGCTTGAATGAAAAACTGTTTTTT

D: -
size: -
V: TRBV9
J: TRBJ1-4
CDR3: CASSFHGLENEKLFF
DNA: TGTGCCAGCAGCTTCCACGGACTTGAAAATGAAAAACTGTTTTTT

D: TRBD2
size: -
V: TRBV7-6
J: TRBJ2-1
CDR3: CASSEGLAGASYNEQFF
DNA: TGTGCCAGCAGCGAGGGACTAGCGGGGGCATCCTACAATGAGCAGTTCTTC